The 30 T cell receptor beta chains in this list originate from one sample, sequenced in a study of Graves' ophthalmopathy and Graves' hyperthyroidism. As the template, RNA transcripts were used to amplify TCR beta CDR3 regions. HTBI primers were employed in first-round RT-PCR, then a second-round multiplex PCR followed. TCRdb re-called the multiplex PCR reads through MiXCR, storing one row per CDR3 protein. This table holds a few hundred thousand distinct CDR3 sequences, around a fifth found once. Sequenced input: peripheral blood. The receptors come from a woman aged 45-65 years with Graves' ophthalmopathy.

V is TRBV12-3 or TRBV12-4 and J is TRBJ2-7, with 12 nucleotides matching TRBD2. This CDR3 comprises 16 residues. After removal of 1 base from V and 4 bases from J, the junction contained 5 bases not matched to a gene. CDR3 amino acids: CASSLELAGGAYEQYF. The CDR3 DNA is TGTGCCAGCAGTTTAGAGCTAGCGGGAGGGGCGTACGAGCAGTACTTC.

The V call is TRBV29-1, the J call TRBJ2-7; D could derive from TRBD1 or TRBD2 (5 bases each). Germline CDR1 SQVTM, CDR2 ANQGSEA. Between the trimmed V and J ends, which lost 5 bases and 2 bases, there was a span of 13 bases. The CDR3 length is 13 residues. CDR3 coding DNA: TGCAGCGTTCAACACGGGACCGCCTACGAGCAGTACTTC. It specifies CSVQHGTAYEQYF.

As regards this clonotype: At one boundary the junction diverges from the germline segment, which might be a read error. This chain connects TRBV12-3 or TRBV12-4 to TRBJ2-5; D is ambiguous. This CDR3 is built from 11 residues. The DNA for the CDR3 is TGTGCCAGCAGTTTAGGCCAGACCCGGTACTTC. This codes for CASSLGQTRYF.

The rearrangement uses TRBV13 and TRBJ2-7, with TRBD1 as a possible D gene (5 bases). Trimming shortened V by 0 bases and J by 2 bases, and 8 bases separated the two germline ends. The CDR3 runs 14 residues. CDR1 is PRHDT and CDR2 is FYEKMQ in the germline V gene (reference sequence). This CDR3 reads CASSLGRGTYEQYF. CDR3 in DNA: TGTGCCAGCAGCTTAGGAAGGGGAACCTACGAGCAGTACTTC.

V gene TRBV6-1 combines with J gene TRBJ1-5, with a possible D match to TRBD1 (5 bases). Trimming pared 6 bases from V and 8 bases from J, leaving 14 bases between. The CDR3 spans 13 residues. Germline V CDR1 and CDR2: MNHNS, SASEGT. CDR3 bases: TGTGCCAGCAGGATTCAGGGACGGAAGCCCCAGCATTTT. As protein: CASRIQGRKPQHF.

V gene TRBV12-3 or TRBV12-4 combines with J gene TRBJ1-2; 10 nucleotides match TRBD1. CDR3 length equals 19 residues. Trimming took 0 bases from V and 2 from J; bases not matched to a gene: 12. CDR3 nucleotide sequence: TGTGCCAGCAGTTTAGCGCGTTGGGACAGGGGAAACTCGAACTATGGCTACACCTTC. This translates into CASSLARWDRGNSNYGYTF.

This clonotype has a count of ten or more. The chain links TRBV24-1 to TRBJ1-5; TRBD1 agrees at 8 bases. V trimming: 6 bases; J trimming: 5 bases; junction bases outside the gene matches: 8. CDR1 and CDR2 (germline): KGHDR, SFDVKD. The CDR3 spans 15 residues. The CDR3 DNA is TGTGCCACCAGTCCCGGACAGGGCTTCCATCAGCCCCAGCATTTT. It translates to CATSPGQGFHQPQHF.

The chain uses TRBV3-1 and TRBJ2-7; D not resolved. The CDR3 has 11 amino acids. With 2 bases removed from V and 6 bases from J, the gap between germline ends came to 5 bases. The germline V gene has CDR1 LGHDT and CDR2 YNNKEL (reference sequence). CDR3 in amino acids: CASSQLGEQYF. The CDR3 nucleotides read TGTGCCAGCAGCCAATTGGGCGAGCAGTACTTC.

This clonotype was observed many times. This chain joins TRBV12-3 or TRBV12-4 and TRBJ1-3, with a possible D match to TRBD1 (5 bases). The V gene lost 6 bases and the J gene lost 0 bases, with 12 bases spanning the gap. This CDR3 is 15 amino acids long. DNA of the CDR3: TGTGCCAGCAGACAGACCGGGACCTCTGGAAACACCATATATTTT. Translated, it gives CASRQTGTSGNTIYF.

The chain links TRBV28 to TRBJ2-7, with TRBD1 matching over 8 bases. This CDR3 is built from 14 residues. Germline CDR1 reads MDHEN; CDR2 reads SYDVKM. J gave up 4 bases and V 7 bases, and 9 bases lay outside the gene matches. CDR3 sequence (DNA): TGTGCCAGCAAGGGGGGACAGGAGGTGTACGAGCAGTACTTC. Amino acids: CASKGGQEVYEQYF.

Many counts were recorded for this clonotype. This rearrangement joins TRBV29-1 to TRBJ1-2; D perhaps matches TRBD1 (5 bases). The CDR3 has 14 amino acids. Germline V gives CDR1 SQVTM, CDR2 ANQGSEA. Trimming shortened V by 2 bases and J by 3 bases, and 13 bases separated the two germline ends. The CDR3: CSVETAGRDYGYTF. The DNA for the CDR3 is TGCAGCGTTGAAACGGCAGGGAGGGACTATGGCTACACCTTC. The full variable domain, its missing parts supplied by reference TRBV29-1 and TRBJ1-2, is SAVISQKPSRDICQRGTSLTIQCQVDSQVTMMFWYRQQPGQSLTLIATANQGSEATYESGFVIDKFPISRPNLTFSTLTVSNMSPEDSSIYLCSVETAGRDYGYTFGSGTRLTVV.

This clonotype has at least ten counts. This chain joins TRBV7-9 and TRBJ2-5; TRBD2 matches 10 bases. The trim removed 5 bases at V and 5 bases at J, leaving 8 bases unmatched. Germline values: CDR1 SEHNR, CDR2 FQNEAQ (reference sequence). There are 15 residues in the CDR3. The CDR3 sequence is CASSRGTSEVETQYF. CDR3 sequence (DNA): TGTGCCAGCAGCCGAGGGACTAGCGAGGTGGAGACCCAGTACTTC.

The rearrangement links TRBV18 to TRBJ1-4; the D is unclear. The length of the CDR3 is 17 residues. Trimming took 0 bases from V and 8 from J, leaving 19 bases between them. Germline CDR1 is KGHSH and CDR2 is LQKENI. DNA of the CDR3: TGTGCCAGCTCACCACCGGCTACTCGCCAATTCGGGGAAAAACTGTTTTTT. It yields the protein CASSPPATRQFGEKLFF.

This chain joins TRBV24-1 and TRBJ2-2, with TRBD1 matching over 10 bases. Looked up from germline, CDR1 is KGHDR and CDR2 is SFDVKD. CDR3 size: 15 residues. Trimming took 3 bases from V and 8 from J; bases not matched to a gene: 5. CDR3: CATSDPGQGKGELFF. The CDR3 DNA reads TGTGCCACCAGTGATCCGGGACAGGGGAAGGGGGAGCTGTTTTTT.

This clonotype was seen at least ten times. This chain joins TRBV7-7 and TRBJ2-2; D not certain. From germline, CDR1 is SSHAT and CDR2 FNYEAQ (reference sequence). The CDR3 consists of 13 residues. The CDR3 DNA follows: TGTGCTAGCCGGGCTTCCAACACCGGGGAGCTGTTTTTT. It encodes CASRASNTGELFF. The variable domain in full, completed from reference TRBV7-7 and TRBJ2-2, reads GAGVSQSPRYKVTKRGQDVTLRCDPISSHATLYWYQQALGQGPEFLTYFNYEAQPDKSGLPSDRFSAERPEGSISTLTIQRTEQRDSAMYRCASRASNTGELFFGEGSRLTVL.

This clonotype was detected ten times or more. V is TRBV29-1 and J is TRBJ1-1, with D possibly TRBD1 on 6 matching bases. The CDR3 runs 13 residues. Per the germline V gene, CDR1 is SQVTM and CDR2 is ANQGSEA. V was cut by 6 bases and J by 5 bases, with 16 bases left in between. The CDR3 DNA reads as TGCAGCGTCGCAATAGGGGGTGAAACTGAAGCTTTCTTT. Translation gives CSVAIGGETEAFF.

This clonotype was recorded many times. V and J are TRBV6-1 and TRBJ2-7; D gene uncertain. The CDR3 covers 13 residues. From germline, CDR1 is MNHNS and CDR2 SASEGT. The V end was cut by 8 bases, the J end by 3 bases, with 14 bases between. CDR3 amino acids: CASPKNGYYEQYF. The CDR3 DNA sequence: TGTGCCAGCCCTAAGAACGGCTACTACGAGCAGTACTTC.

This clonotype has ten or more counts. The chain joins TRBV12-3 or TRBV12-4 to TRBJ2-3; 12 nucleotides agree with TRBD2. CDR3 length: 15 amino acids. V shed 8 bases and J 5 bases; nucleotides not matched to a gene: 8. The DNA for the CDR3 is TGTGCCAGCCCTAGCGGGAGGGCCGGAAGAGATACGCAGTATTTT. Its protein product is CASPSGRAGRDTQYF.

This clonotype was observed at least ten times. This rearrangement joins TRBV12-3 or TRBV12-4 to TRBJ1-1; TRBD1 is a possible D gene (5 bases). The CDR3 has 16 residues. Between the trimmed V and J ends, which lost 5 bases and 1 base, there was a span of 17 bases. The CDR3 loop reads CASSTPLGQGNTEAFF. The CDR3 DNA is TGTGCCAGCAGTACCCCTCTGGGGCAGGGGAACACTGAAGCTTTCTTT.

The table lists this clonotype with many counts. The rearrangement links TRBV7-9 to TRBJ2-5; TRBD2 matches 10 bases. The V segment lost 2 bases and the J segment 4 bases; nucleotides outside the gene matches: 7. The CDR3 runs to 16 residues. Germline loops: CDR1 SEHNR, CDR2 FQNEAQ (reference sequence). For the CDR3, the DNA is TGTGCCAGCAGCTTACGTCCTAGCGGGAGAGCAGAGACCCAGTACTTC. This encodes CASSLRPSGRAETQYF.

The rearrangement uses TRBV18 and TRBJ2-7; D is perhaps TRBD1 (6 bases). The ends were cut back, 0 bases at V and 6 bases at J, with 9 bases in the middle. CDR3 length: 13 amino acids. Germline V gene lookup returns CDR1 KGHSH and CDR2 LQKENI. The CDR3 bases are TGTGCCAGCTCACCACCGGTGGGGGCCGAGCAGTACTTC. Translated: CASSPPVGAEQYF.

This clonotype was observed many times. The CDR3 nucleotides read TGTGCCAGCAGTCACCGGACTAGCAGGACCTACGAGCAGTACTTC. Translated: CASSHRTSRTYEQYF. The chain is built from TRBV6-5 and TRBJ2-7, with 8 bases aligning to TRBD2. The junction had 8 bases not matched to a gene; V was cut back by 5 bases and J by 2 bases. The germline V gene has CDR1 MNHEY and CDR2 SVGAGI. The length of the CDR3 is 15 residues.

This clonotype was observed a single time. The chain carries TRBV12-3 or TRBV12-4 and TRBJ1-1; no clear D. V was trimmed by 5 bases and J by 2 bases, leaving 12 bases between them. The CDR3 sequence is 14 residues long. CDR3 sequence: CASSQAALNTEAFF. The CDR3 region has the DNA TGTGCCAGCAGTCAGGCAGCCCTAAACACTGAAGCTTTCTTT.

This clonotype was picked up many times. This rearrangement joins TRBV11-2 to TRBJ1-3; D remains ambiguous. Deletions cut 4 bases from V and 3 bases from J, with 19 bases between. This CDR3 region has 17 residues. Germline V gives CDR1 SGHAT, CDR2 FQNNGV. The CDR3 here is CASSSRTLSANGNTIYF. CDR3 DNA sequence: TGTGCCAGCAGCTCCAGGACCCTGTCCGCAAATGGAAACACCATATATTTT.

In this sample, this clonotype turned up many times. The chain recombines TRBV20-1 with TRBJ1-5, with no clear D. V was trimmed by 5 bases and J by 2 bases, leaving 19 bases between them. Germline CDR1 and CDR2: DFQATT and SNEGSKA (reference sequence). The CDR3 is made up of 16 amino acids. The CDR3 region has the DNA TGCAGTGCTCAAAAACGGGGATCTGGGGGCAATCAGCCCCAGCATTTT. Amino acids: CSAQKRGSGGNQPQHF.

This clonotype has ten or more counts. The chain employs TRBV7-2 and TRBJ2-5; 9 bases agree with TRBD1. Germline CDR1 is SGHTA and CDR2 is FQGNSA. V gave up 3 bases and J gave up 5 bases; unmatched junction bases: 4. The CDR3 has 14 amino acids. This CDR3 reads CASSLTGTGETQYF. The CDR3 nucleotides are TGTGCCAGCAGCTTGACCGGGACAGGGGAGACCCAGTACTTC.

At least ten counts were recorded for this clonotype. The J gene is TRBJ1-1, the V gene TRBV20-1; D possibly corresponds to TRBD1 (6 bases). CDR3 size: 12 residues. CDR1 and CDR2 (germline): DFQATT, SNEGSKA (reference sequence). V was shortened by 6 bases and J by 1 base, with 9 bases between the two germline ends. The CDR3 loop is CSAQTGNTEAFF. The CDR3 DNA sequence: TGCAGTGCGCAGACAGGGAACACTGAAGCTTTCTTT.

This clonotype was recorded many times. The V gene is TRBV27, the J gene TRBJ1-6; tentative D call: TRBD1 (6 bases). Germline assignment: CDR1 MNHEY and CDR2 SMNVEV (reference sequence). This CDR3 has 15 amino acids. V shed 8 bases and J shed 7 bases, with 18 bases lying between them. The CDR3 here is CASAKRGRGNSPLHF. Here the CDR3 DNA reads TGTGCCAGCGCCAAAAGGGGCAGGGGCAATTCACCCCTCCACTTT.

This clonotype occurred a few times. Here the CDR3 reads CASSWGGGTGELFF. The CDR3 bases are TGTGCCAGCAGCTGGGGGGGGGGTACCGGGGAGCTGTTTTTT. The rearrangement links TRBV2 to TRBJ2-2; TRBD2 matches 7 bases. This CDR3 is built from 14 residues. The J segment lost 5 bases and the V segment lost 6 bases, leaving 6 bases of the junction unmatched. Germline V gives CDR1 SNHLY, CDR2 FYNNEI.

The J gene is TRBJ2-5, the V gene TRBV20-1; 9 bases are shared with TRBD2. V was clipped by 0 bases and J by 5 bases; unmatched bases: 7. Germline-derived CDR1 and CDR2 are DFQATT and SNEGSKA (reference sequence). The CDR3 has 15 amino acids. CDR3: CSAREPSGRRETQYF. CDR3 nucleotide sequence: TGCAGTGCTAGAGAACCCAGCGGGAGGAGGGAGACCCAGTACTTC.